This TCR beta chain is from a study of blood T cell repertoires in COVID-19. Produced via immunoSEQ multiplex PCR; TCRdb's table is partial and in-frame only. The sample shows roughly 440,000 clones, approximately 90% of them seen only once. This clonotype originated in a woman aged 45-65 years with COVID-19, enrolled during active disease. The sequenced material came from peripheral blood.

This CDR3 is CATSRRTGNTEAFF. For the CDR3, the DNA is TGTGCCACCAGCAGACGCACAGGGAACACTGAAGCTTTCTTT. This chain uses TRBV15 with TRBJ1-1; TRBD1 might be the D (5 bases). The CDR3 runs to 14 residues. From germline, CDR1 is LNHNV and CDR2 YYDKDF (reference sequence). The ends were cut back, 2 bases at V and 1 base at J, with 8 bases in the middle.